The 32 T cell receptor beta chains reported below all come from one sample, sequenced in a study of T cell responses to AZD1222 COVID-19 vaccine. Here immunoSEQ multiplex PCR was the method, and the copy in TCRdb shows in-frame clones only, minus some. The repertoire includes 110,000 or so clones, 88% of them detected once, and about 6.8% sits in the top ten. The source was peripheral blood, collected 28 days after the second AZD1222 dose. Receptors were obtained from an adult who received the AZD1222 COVID-19 vaccine.

This clone was counted between two and nine times. The chain links TRBV2 to TRBJ1-3; D ambiguous. Trimming took 6 bases from V and 4 from J, leaving 13 bases between them. The CDR3 totals 14 residues. In germline, CDR1 is SNHLY, CDR2 FYNNEI. The CDR3 loop reads CASRQQSVGNTIYF. CDR3 coding DNA: TGTGCCAGCAGACAACAGTCAGTGGGAAACACCATATATTTT.

The V and J genes are TRBV19 and TRBJ2-3, with D possibly TRBD1 on 6 matching bases. CDR3 length: 12 residues. Looked up from germline, CDR1 is LNHDA and CDR2 is SQIVND (reference sequence). Trimming took off 10 bases at V and 4 bases at J, with 12 bases between the two ends. The CDR3 DNA is TGTGCCACAACAGGGTTGGCAGATACGCAGTATTTT. Translation gives CATTGLADTQYF.

The J gene is TRBJ1-2, the V gene TRBV18; D is undetermined. This CDR3 is built from 11 residues. V lost 3 bases and J 8 bases, leaving 7 bases between the germline ends. From germline, CDR1 is KGHSH and CDR2 LQKENI. The DNA of the CDR3 is TGTGCCAGCTCACCTGGAGGGGGCTACACCTTC. Translation: CASSPGGGYTF.

The chain uses TRBV28 and TRBJ1-2; maybe TRBD1 (6 bases). The ends were cut back, 5 bases at V and 4 bases at J, with 11 bases in the middle. Per the germline V gene, CDR1 is MDHEN and CDR2 is SYDVKM. The CDR3 loop spans 13 amino acids. CDR3 nucleotides: TGTGCCAGCAGTCCCAGGGGCCCCTATGGCTACACCTTC. Translated: CASSPRGPYGYTF.

This clone was recorded once. The V and J genes are TRBV11-1 and TRBJ2-5; a weak D match, TRBD1 (5 bases). V was pared by 4 bases and J by 4 bases, with 13 bases between. CDR1 and CDR2 from the germline V gene are SGHAT and FQDESV (reference sequence). The CDR3 covers 14 residues. The CDR3 is CASSSPREGETQYF. The CDR3 DNA sequence: TGTGCCAGCAGCTCCCCCAGGGAAGGAGAGACCCAGTACTTC. The complete variable domain, with remaining parts taken from reference TRBV11-1 and TRBJ2-5, reads EAEVAQSPRYKITEKSQAVAFWCDPISGHATLYWYRQILGQGPELLVQFQDESVVDDSQLPKDRFSAERLKGVDSTLKIQPAELGDSAMYLCASSSPREGETQYFGPGTRLLVL.

The V and J genes are TRBV7-3 and TRBJ1-2, with 10 bases fitting TRBD1. The CDR3 length is 16 residues. Losses at the gene ends were 2 bases for V and 2 bases for J; bases not matched to a gene: 5. From germline, CDR1 is SGHTA and CDR2 FQGTGA. In nucleotides, the CDR3 is TGTGCCAGCAGCTTAGGGGACAGGGGATCCAACTATGGCTACACCTTC. Residues: CASSLGDRGSNYGYTF.

The gene calls are TRBV11-2 and TRBJ2-2, with 7 bases identical to TRBD2. The junction had 8 bases not matched to a gene; V was cut back by 7 bases and J by 3 bases. Germline CDR1 reads SGHAT; CDR2 reads FQNNGV. CDR3 length: 15 amino acids. The CDR3 DNA sequence: TGTGCCAGCAAAAGCGGGGCTGCCGACACCGGGGAGCTGTTTTTT. Its translation is CASKSGAADTGELFF.

The chain carries TRBV27 and TRBJ2-6; the D is unclear. Germline V gene sequence: CDR1 MNHEY, CDR2 SMNVEV (reference sequence). Trimming shortened V by 3 bases and J by 2 bases, and 5 bases separated the two germline ends. The CDR3 spans 14 residues. The CDR3 region is CASSFSTGANVLTF. The CDR3 coding sequence is TGTGCCAGCAGTTTCTCGACTGGGGCCAACGTCCTGACTTTC.

V usage is TRBV27 and J usage is TRBJ2-1, with TRBD2 as a possible D gene (7 bases). CDR3 length equals 13 residues. Trimming cost V 3 bases and J 9 bases, with 12 bases left between them. CDR1 MNHEY and CDR2 SMNVEV come from the germline V gene (reference sequence). The CDR3 DNA is TGTGCCAGCAGTTTTGGGGGAGGGGGTGAGCAGTTCTTC. It translates to CASSFGGGGEQFF.

The gene calls are TRBV5-8 and TRBJ1-6; D possibly corresponds to TRBD1 (6 bases). This CDR3 spans 16 amino acids. Trimming left V 4 bases short and J 5 bases short, with 16 bases between. CDR1 and CDR2 (germline): SGHTS, YDEGEE. CDR3 nucleotide sequence: TGTGCCAGCAGCCCTTGGGGGGCACTCAATAATTCACCCCTCCACTTT. Its protein is CASSPWGALNNSPLHF. The complete variable domain, with remaining parts taken from reference TRBV5-8 and TRBJ1-6, reads EAGVTQSPTHLIKTRGQQATLRCSPISGHTSVYWYQQALGLGLQFLLWYDEGEERNRGNFPPRFSGRQFPNYSSELNVNALELEDSALYLCASSPWGALNNSPLHFGNGTRLTVT.

The chain carries TRBV1 and TRBJ1-5; the D segment call TRBD1 is taken from the table without a DNA check. TRBV1 is given as a pseudogene. The CDR3 contains 13 residues. CDR3 region: CTSSQARSQPQHF. CDR3 nucleotide sequence: TGCACCAGCAGCCAGGCCCGTTCTCAGCCCCAGCATTTT.

This clone appeared a few times. This chain uses TRBV5-5 with TRBJ2-5; D tentatively reads TRBD1 or TRBD2 (7 bases each). CDR3 length equals 14 residues. Germline CDR1 SGHKS, CDR2 YYEKEE (reference sequence). V lost 3 bases to trimming and J lost 3 bases, with 12 bases between them. The CDR3 region has the DNA TGTGCCAGCAGCTGGGCAGGGGGGGAAGAGACCCAGTACTTC. As protein: CASSWAGGEETQYF.

This clone appeared once. V gene TRBV7-9 combines with J gene TRBJ1-1; no clear D. CDR3 length: 9 residues. The V gene's germline CDR1 is SEHNR and CDR2 FQNEAQ (reference sequence). Deletions cut 5 bases from V and 14 bases from J, with 9 bases between. The CDR3 loop is CASSPLEFF. CDR3 DNA sequence: TGTGCCAGCAGCCCCCTTGAGTTCTTT.

V and J are TRBV27 and TRBJ1-1; D gene ambiguous. This CDR3 is 16 amino acids long. The ends were cut back, 5 bases at V and 0 bases at J, with 16 bases in the middle. Germline-derived CDR1 and CDR2 are MNHEY and SMNVEV (reference sequence). In nucleotides, the CDR3 is TGTGCCAGCAGTCCCCCCCCGGGGAGGGTGAACACTGAAGCTTTCTTT. It encodes CASSPPPGRVNTEAFF.

This clone was counted a few times. The chain uses TRBV12-3 or TRBV12-4 and TRBJ2-5, with D unresolved. Trimming left V 0 bases short and J 4 bases short, with 0 bases between. The CDR3 has 11 amino acids. CDR3 nucleotide sequence: TGTGCCAGCAGTTTAGCAGAGACCCAGTACTTC. Translated, it gives CASSLAETQYF.

In DNA, the CDR3 is TGTGCCAGCAGCTTGGGCCGGGACCTGGAGTCTGGTACGCAGTATTTT. This encodes CASSLGRDLESGTQYF. The chain carries TRBV11-3 and TRBJ2-3; D might be TRBD1 or TRBD2, each matching 5 bases. This CDR3 has 16 amino acids. The V gene lost 3 bases and the J gene lost 8 bases, with 21 bases spanning the gap. Germline-derived CDR1 and CDR2 are SGHNT and YENEEA.

The chain recombines TRBV27 with TRBJ2-1; D is uncertain. The CDR3 totals 15 residues. V lost 6 bases and J lost 5, with 17 bases in between. Germline-derived CDR1 and CDR2 are MNHEY and SMNVEV (reference sequence). Here the CDR3 DNA reads TGTGCCAGCAGAAAACGTGGCCCCGTGGACAATGAGCAGTTCTTC. Amino acids: CASRKRGPVDNEQFF.

This chain joins TRBV5-8 and TRBJ2-3; D gene ambiguous. Germline CDR1 SGHTS, CDR2 YDEGEE. The CDR3 runs 11 residues. Trimming cost V 10 bases and J 4 bases, with 10 bases left between them. CDR3: CAGSLSDTQYF. The CDR3 coding sequence is TGTGCCGGTAGTCTTTCAGATACGCAGTATTTT.

The chain links TRBV10-3 to TRBJ2-2, with 7 bases fitting TRBD1. CDR3 length equals 16 residues. Germline CDR1 ENHRY, CDR2 SYGVKD. V was clipped by 7 bases and J by 3 bases; unmatched bases: 11. The CDR3 DNA reads as TGTGCCATCAATAAAGGGGGCACCCGGGACACCGGGGAGCTGTTTTTT. Encoded protein: CAINKGGTRDTGELFF.

Concerning this clone: Other nucleotide sequences from this sample produce the same CDR3. The chain recombines TRBV2 with TRBJ2-5, with a tentative D call TRBD1 (6 bases). CDR1 SNHLY and CDR2 FYNNEI come from the germline V gene. The V end was cut by 7 bases, the J end by 1 base, with 10 bases between. This CDR3 comprises 13 residues. DNA for the CDR3: TGTGCCAGCACCCGGGACATCCAAGAGACCCAGTACTTC. Translation: CASTRDIQETQYF.

This chain joins TRBV12-3 or TRBV12-4 and TRBJ1-1, with TRBD1 matching over 10 bases. V shed 6 bases, J shed 6 bases, and the junction held 4 bases outside the gene matches. CDR3 length: 13 amino acids. The CDR3 sequence is CASRGQGNPEAFF. In nucleotides, the CDR3 is TGTGCCAGCAGGGGACAGGGGAATCCTGAAGCTTTCTTT.

The chain is built from TRBV5-1 and TRBJ2-3; no clear D gene. Per the germline V gene, CDR1 is SGHRS and CDR2 is YFSETQ. The CDR3 runs to 15 residues. V lost 0 bases and J lost 3, with 11 bases in between. In DNA, the CDR3 is TGCGCCAGCAGCTTGGACGGGCCTGGGACAGATACGCAGTATTTT. Its protein is CASSLDGPGTDTQYF.

The rearrangement joins TRBV21-1 to TRBJ1-4. TRBV21-1 counts as a pseudogene. This CDR3 has 14 amino acids. CDR3 region: CASSKVRANEKLFF. CDR3 bases: TGTGCCAGCAGCAAAGTTCGGGCTAATGAAAAACTGTTTTTT.

This chain links TRBV18 with TRBJ1-2; D unresolved. Trimming took 4 bases from V and 1 from J, leaving 7 bases between them. CDR1 and CDR2 from the germline V gene are KGHSH and LQKENI. The CDR3 runs to 13 residues. This chain's CDR3 is CASSQDHNYGYTF. In nucleotides, the CDR3 is TGTGCCAGCTCACAAGACCATAACTATGGCTACACCTTC.

This clone has a single count. The chain carries TRBV28 and TRBJ2-3, with 9 bases aligning to TRBD2. V lost 2 bases to trimming and J lost 2 bases; unmatched junction nucleotides: 5. This CDR3 region has 16 residues. The germline V gene has CDR1 MDHEN and CDR2 SYDVKM. DNA for the CDR3: TGTGCCAGCAGTTTAGCGGCTAGCGGGAACACAGATACGCAGTATTTT. Protein sequence: CASSLAASGNTDTQYF.

This clone has a handful of counts. This sequence joins TRBV7-2 and TRBJ2-3, with D possibly matching TRBD1 (5 bases). CDR1 and CDR2 (germline): SGHTA, FQGNSA. This CDR3 has 11 residues. Between the trimmed V and J ends, which lost 5 bases and 9 bases, there was a span of 9 bases. Here the CDR3 reads CASSQRQTQYF. CDR3 in DNA: TGTGCCAGCAGCCAAAGACAGACGCAGTATTTT.

The chain uses TRBV7-6 and TRBJ2-5; TRBD2 might be the D (5 bases). Germline CDR1 reads SGHVS; CDR2 reads FNYEAQ. The CDR3 contains 14 residues. The V end lost 1 base, the J end lost 7 bases, and 13 bases lay between the germline ends. CDR3: CASSLEGQAGTQYF. The DNA for the CDR3 is TGTGCCAGCAGCTTAGAGGGTCAGGCGGGGACCCAGTACTTC. The full variable domain, rest sourced from reference TRBV7-6 and TRBJ2-5, is GAGVSQSPRYKVTKRGQDVALRCDPISGHVSLYWYRQALGQGPEFLTYFNYEAQQDKSGLPNDRFSAERPEGSISTLTIQRTEQRDSAMYRCASSLEGQAGTQYFGPGTRLLVL.

The gene calls are TRBV4-2 and TRBJ2-3, with 8 bases lining up with TRBD2. In germline, CDR1 is LGHNA, CDR2 YNFKEQ. Trimming cost V 3 bases and J 3 bases; bases outside gene matches: 11. The CDR3 length is 17 residues. CDR3 nucleotides: TGTGCCAGCAGCCATGGCGGAGCGGGGGCCGTGACAGATACGCAGTATTTT. Translation: CASSHGGAGAVTDTQYF.

The J gene is TRBJ1-6, the V gene TRBV5-8, with 8 bases fitting TRBD1. Trimming removed 0 bases from V and 5 bases from J; junction bases left unmatched: 1. The V gene's germline CDR1 is SGHTS and CDR2 YDEGEE. This CDR3 is 15 amino acids long. CDR3 DNA sequence: TGTGCCAGCAGCTTGGGACAGGGGAATAATTCACCCCTCCACTTT. Encoded protein: CASSLGQGNNSPLHF.

This clone is a singleton in its sample. J is TRBJ1-3 and V is TRBV6-5; D unresolved. V lost 2 bases to trimming and J lost 3 bases, with 11 bases between them. This CDR3 comprises 15 residues. CDR1 is MNHEY, CDR2 SVGAGI, per germline. DNA of the CDR3: TGTGCCAGCAGTTACGGGGTTCAAGGTGGAAACACCATATATTTT. Protein product: CASSYGVQGGNTIYF.

The genes are TRBV6-1 and TRBJ1-1; TRBD1 might be the D (6 bases). The ends were cut back, 1 base at V and 4 bases at J, with 10 bases in the middle. The CDR3 is 14 amino acids. CDR1 and CDR2 (germline): MNHNS, SASEGT. In DNA, the CDR3 is TGTGCCAGCAGTGAAGGGACAGTGAGCACTGAAGCTTTCTTT. This encodes CASSEGTVSTEAFF.

The chain couples TRBV9 to TRBJ2-3; 8 bases match TRBD2. Germline V CDR1 and CDR2: SGDLS, YYNGEE. J was trimmed by 6 bases and V by 3 bases; bases with no gene match: 6. This CDR3 comprises 14 residues. CDR3 sequence: CASSGTSGRDTQYF. Here the CDR3 DNA reads TGTGCCAGCAGCGGAACTAGCGGTCGGGATACGCAGTATTTT.